Presented here are 25 T cell receptor beta chains from one specimen sequenced in a study of T cells in Graves' hyperthyroidism and ophthalmopathy. Regions amplified from RNA transcripts were the TCR beta CDR3 regions. The HTBI set primed first-round TCR CDR3 RT-PCR. TCRdb re-derived calls from the multiplex PCR reads in MiXCR, one entry per CDR3 protein. The sample yields about 360,000 distinct CDR3 sequences, roughly 14% seen once. The specimen sequenced was blood. The receptors stem from a woman aged 18 to 35 with Graves' hyperthyroidism that later progressed to Graves' ophthalmopathy.

This clonotype was seen at least ten times. This chain connects TRBV7-9 to TRBJ2-1, with D uncertain. Germline V gene sequence: CDR1 SEHNR, CDR2 FQNEAQ (reference sequence). There are 12 residues in the CDR3. Trimming removed 2 bases at V and 9 bases at J, with 8 bases between. The chain's CDR3 is CASSLMIGEQFF. The CDR3, as DNA: TGTGCCAGCAGCTTAATGATCGGTGAGCAGTTCTTC.

There are many counts of this clonotype. The chain employs TRBV11-2 and TRBJ2-7; 10 bases line up with TRBD2. CDR1 and CDR2 from the germline V gene are SGHAT and FQNNGV. The J segment lost 4 bases and the V segment lost 5 bases, leaving 5 bases of the junction unmatched. The CDR3 has 14 residues. The CDR3 nucleotides read TGTGCCAGCAGCCAACTAGCGGGACGATACGAGCAGTACTTC. Amino acid sequence: CASSQLAGRYEQYF.

V usage is TRBV10-3 and J usage is TRBJ2-3; the D gene is possibly TRBD2 (5 bases). V lost 3 bases, J lost 0 bases, and 13 bases lay in between. The germline V gene encodes CDR1 ENHRY and CDR2 SYGVKD. The CDR3 runs 16 residues. The CDR3 spells CAISDAAGGSTDTQYF. The CDR3 coding sequence is TGTGCCATCAGTGACGCGGCGGGCGGAAGCACAGATACGCAGTATTTT.

This clonotype was picked up many times. The chain uses TRBV3-1 and TRBJ2-7; either TRBD1 or TRBD2 may fit D (7 bases each). V was pared by 4 bases and J by 4 bases, with 17 bases between. The germline CDR1 and CDR2 sequences are LGHDT and YNNKEL (reference sequence). The length of the CDR3 is 15 residues. Here the CDR3 DNA reads TGTGCCAGCAGCCCCGAGTGGGAGGGGGCGTACGAGCAGTACTTC. This codes for CASSPEWEGAYEQYF.

As regards this clonotype: A read error is likely, as this CDR3 ends without the conserved phenylalanine or tryptophan. The chain has TRBV2 and TRBJ2-7; D ambiguous. CDR3 length equals 10 residues. Germline V gene sequence: CDR1 SNHLY, CDR2 FYNNEI. The germline V and J ends were trimmed by 4 bases and 4 bases, with 2 bases remaining between them. DNA of the CDR3: TGTGCCAGCAGTGGATACGAGCAGTACCTC. It specifies CASSGYEQYL.

This clonotype was detected ten times or more. V usage is TRBV28 and J usage is TRBJ1-6; D might be TRBD1 (5 bases). The CDR3 loop spans 17 amino acids. V lost 4 bases and J 8 bases, leaving 21 bases between the germline ends. The germline CDR1 and CDR2 sequences are MDHEN and SYDVKM. As DNA, the CDR3 is TGTGCCAGCAGTTACACCCAGGGCCAGGGAGGTCATTCACCCCTCCACTTT. It encodes CASSYTQGQGGHSPLHF.

The V gene is TRBV27, the J gene TRBJ1-1; D unresolved. Trimming took off 8 bases at V and 8 bases at J, with 12 bases between the two ends. Looked up from germline, CDR1 is MNHEY and CDR2 is SMNVEV (reference sequence). The CDR3 contains 11 residues. This CDR3 reads CASPSRWEAFF. The CDR3 DNA follows: TGTGCCAGCCCTTCGCGATGGGAAGCTTTCTTT.

J is TRBJ2-2 and V is TRBV7-2; TRBD2 matches 13 bases. The V gene's germline CDR1 is SGHTA and CDR2 FQGNSA. The V segment lost 4 bases and the J segment 4 bases; nucleotides outside the gene matches: 18. This CDR3 has 21 amino acids. CDR3 DNA sequence: TGTGCCAGCAGCTCCCCCTCCGGGACTAGCGGGACAAGCACGGGCACCGGGGAGCTGTTTTTT. Translation: CASSSPSGTSGTSTGTGELFF.

This clonotype appeared many times. V usage is TRBV30 and J usage is TRBJ2-2; TRBD1 matches 8 bases. The V segment lost 4 bases and the J segment 3 bases; nucleotides outside the gene matches: 7. Germline V lookup: CDR1 GTSNPN, CDR2 SVGIG (reference sequence). The CDR3 sequence is 15 residues long. The CDR3: CAWTWTGSYTGELFF. The CDR3 DNA is TGTGCCTGGACCTGGACAGGGAGTTACACCGGGGAGCTGTTTTTT.

The table lists this clonotype with a few counts. The rearrangement joins TRBV10-3 to TRBJ2-7; 7 positions match TRBD2. This CDR3 comprises 14 residues. Looked up from germline, CDR1 is ENHRY and CDR2 is SYGVKD. The V and J ends lost 11 bases and 2 bases, in that order; junction bases with no gene match: 12. Written as DNA, the CDR3 is TGTGCCTCCCGATGGGGGAGGGCGGCCTACGAGCAGTACTTC. Amino acids: CASRWGRAAYEQYF.

CDR3 DNA: TGTGCCAGCAGCGTAGATTCGCGGGCCGTGGATGAAGCTTTCTTT. Encoded protein: CASSVDSRAVDEAFF. V usage is TRBV9 and J usage is TRBJ1-1, with D unresolved. The CDR3 has 15 residues. CDR1 SGDLS and CDR2 YYNGEE come from the germline V gene. Trimming took 0 bases from V and 7 from J, leaving 16 bases between them.

Comments on this clonotype: This may come from a read error, since a much larger clone is one base off. This likely comes from a read error, as the CDR3 has no conserved phenylalanine or tryptophan at its end. This chain connects TRBV11-1 to TRBJ1-6; D ambiguous. The CDR3 length is 13 residues. Trimming stripped 0 bases from V and 7 bases from J, with 4 bases between. Germline V gene data show CDR1 as SGHAT and CDR2 as FQDESV (reference sequence). The CDR3 loop is CASSLASNSPLHL. The CDR3 region has the DNA TGTGCCAGCAGCTTAGCGAGCAATTCACCCCTCCACCTT.

Notes on this clonotype: This could be a read error, since a much larger clone is one nucleotide away. The chain links TRBV28 to TRBJ1-1, with D perhaps TRBD1 (5 bases). The CDR3 has 14 amino acids. The V gene lost 4 bases and the J gene lost 1 base, with 10 bases spanning the gap. Germline assignment: CDR1 MDHEN and CDR2 SYDVKM. The DNA of the CDR3 is TGTGCCAGCAGTTCGGGGGACCCGAACACTGAAGCTTTCTTT. This gives the protein CASSSGDPNTEAFF.

The table lists this clonotype with many counts. The chain combines TRBV28 with TRBJ1-2; D remains ambiguous. CDR1 is MDHEN, CDR2 SYDVKM, per germline. The ends were cut back, 7 bases at V and 3 bases at J, with 15 bases in the middle. The CDR3 is made up of 14 amino acids. The CDR3 protein is CASTPGQAYYGYTF. For the CDR3, the DNA is TGTGCCAGCACCCCCGGGCAGGCCTACTATGGCTACACCTTC.

The V gene is TRBV25-1, the J gene TRBJ1-2, with D hard to call. V shed 4 bases and J shed 4 bases, with 16 bases lying between them. The CDR3 loop spans 15 amino acids. Per the germline V gene, CDR1 is MGHDK and CDR2 is SYGVNS. The CDR3 here is CASSGYIGGLYGYTF. Here the CDR3 DNA reads TGTGCCAGCAGTGGATATATTGGCGGACTCTATGGCTACACCTTC.

This clonotype has just a few counts. The CDR3 nucleotides are TGTGCCAGCAGTTCGACGTATAGCGGTTACTTGGGGGGAAACACCGGGGAGCTGTTTTTT. It encodes CASSSTYSGYLGGNTGELFF. This sequence joins TRBV28 and TRBJ2-2; D might be TRBD2 (6 bases). Germline values: CDR1 MDHEN, CDR2 SYDVKM. This CDR3 is 20 amino acids long. The V gene lost 4 bases and the J gene lost 2 bases, with 26 bases spanning the gap.

This clonotype was counted many times. V and J are TRBV28 and TRBJ1-5; tentatively, D is TRBD1 (5 bases). V was cut by 3 bases and J by 8 bases, with 11 bases left in between. Germline lookup yields CDR1 MDHEN and CDR2 SYDVKM. The CDR3 spans 13 residues. CDR3 sequence (DNA): TGTGCCAGCAGTTTTCGTATGGGGGAGCCCCAGCATTTT. Translated: CASSFRMGEPQHF. The full variable domain, with the rest looked up from reference TRBV28 and TRBJ1-5, is DVKVTQSSRYLVKRTGEKVFLECVQDMDHENMFWYRQDPGLGLRLIYFSYDVKMKEKGDIPEGYSVSREKKERFSLILESASTNQTSMYLCASSFRMGEPQHFGDGTRLSIL.

In its sample, this clonotype was seen many times. The chain uses TRBV20-1 and TRBJ2-7; 11 bases align to TRBD2. Per germline, CDR1 DFQATT and CDR2 SNEGSKA (reference sequence). V lost 2 bases and J lost 3; bases outside the gene matches: 6. The CDR3 contains 15 residues. DNA of the CDR3: TGCAGTGCTAGACAACTAGCGGGAGATGACTACGAGCAGTACTTC. It specifies CSARQLAGDDYEQYF.

This clonotype was seen many times. The V call is TRBV12-3 or TRBV12-4, the J call TRBJ2-7; D perhaps matches TRBD2 (5 bases). CDR3 length: 15 amino acids. V was shortened by 3 bases and J by 4 bases, with 16 bases between the two germline ends. CDR3 amino acids: CASSLVIAKRYEQYF. Here the CDR3 DNA reads TGTGCCAGCAGTTTGGTAATAGCGAAACGATACGAGCAGTACTTC.

CDR3 residues: CASSQGLRTGGVFGANVLTF. The CDR3 bases are TGCGCCAGCAGCCAAGGCTTACGCACAGGGGGCGTCTTTGGGGCCAACGTCCTGACTTTC. V gene TRBV4-1 combines with J gene TRBJ2-6, with TRBD1 identical over 9 bases. V gave up 1 base and J gave up 3 bases; unmatched junction bases: 13. Germline CDR1 is MGHRA and CDR2 is YSYEKL. The CDR3 is 20 amino acids.

This clonotype was detected ten times or more. The rearrangement uses TRBV2 and TRBJ2-1; D is uncertain. Trimming stripped 6 bases from V and 12 bases from J, with 12 bases between. CDR3 length: 11 residues. Germline V gives CDR1 SNHLY, CDR2 FYNNEI. The CDR3 sequence: CASSQLEVQFF. The CDR3 DNA reads as TGTGCCAGCAGCCAATTAGAGGTGCAGTTCTTC.

This clonotype was seen a few times. The CDR3 reads CSVERGARGGEQYF. CDR3 in DNA: TGCAGCGTTGAAAGAGGAGCAAGGGGGGGCGAGCAGTACTTC. V is TRBV29-1 and J is TRBJ2-7; TRBD2 might be the D (7 bases). Trimming removed 2 bases from V and 6 bases from J, with 17 bases in between. The V gene's germline CDR1 is SQVTM and CDR2 ANQGSEA. The CDR3 totals 14 residues.

This clonotype came up many times. The genes are TRBV20-1 and TRBJ2-7, with 10 positions matching TRBD2. There are 16 residues in the CDR3. Trimming removed 5 bases from V and 7 bases from J; junction bases left unmatched: 17. Germline V CDR1 and CDR2: DFQATT, SNEGSKA (reference sequence). The CDR3 DNA sequence: TGCAGTGCTGCCCTAGAAGCGGGAGGGCCTGGGTGGGAGCAGTACTTC. Its protein product is CSAALEAGGPGWEQYF.

This clonotype was picked up a small number of times. The genes are TRBV28 and TRBJ2-3; the D call may be TRBD1 or TRBD2 (7 bases each). CDR1 and CDR2 from the germline V gene are MDHEN and SYDVKM. CDR3 length equals 15 residues. V gave up 11 bases and J gave up 4 bases, with 22 bases separating them. CDR3 DNA: TGTGCCGGGGGGGCAGGGGGGACAGTCCCAGATACGCAGTATTTT. It specifies CAGGAGGTVPDTQYF.

This clonotype was found many times. The genes are TRBV11-2 and TRBJ2-7; 15 bases align to TRBD2. V dropped 5 bases and J dropped 3; count of bases not matched to a gene: 5. Germline V gene sequence: CDR1 SGHAT, CDR2 FQNNGV. This CDR3 has 16 amino acids. The CDR3 DNA is TGTGCCAGCAGCCCCTGGACTAGCGGGGGGGGCTACGAGCAGTACTTC. Amino acid sequence: CASSPWTSGGGYEQYF.